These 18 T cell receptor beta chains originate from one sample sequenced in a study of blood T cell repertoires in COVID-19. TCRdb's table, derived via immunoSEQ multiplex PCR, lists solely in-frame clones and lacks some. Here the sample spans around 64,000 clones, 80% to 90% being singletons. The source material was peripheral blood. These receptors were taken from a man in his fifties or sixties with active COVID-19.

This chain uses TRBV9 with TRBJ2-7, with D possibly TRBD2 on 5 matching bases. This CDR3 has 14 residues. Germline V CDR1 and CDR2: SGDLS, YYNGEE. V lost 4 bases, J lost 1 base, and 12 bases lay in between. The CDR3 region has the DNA TGTGCCAGCAGCCTCGATAGCGTGTCCTACGAGCAGTACTTC. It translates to CASSLDSVSYEQYF. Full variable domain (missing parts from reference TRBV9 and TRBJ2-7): DSGVTQTPKHLITATGQRVTLRCSPRSGDLSVYWYQQSLDQGLQFLIQYYNGEERAKGNILERFSAQQFPDLHSELNLSSLELGDSALYFCASSLDSVSYEQYFGPGTRLTVT.

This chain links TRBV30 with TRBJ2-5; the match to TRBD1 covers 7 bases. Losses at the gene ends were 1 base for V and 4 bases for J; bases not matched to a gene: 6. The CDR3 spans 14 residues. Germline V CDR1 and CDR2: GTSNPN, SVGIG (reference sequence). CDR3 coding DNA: TGTGCCTGGAGTGGAAACTACAGGGGAGAGACCCAGTACTTC. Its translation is CAWSGNYRGETQYF.

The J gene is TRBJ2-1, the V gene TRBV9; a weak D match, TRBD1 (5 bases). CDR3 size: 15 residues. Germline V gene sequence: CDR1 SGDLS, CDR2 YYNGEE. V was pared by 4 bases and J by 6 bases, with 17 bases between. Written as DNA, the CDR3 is TGTGCCAGCAGCCCAATAGATAGGGGTGTCAATGAGCAGTTCTTC. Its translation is CASSPIDRGVNEQFF.

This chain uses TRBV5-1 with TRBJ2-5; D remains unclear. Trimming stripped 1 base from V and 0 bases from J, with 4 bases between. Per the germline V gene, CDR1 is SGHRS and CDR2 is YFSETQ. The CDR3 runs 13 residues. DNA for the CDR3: TGCGCCAGCAGCTTGAGCTACCAAGAGACCCAGTACTTC. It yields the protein CASSLSYQETQYF.

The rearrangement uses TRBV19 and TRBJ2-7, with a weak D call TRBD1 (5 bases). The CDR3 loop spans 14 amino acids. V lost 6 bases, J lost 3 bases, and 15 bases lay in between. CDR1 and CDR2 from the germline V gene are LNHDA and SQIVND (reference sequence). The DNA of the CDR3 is TGTGCCAGTAGCAATACAGGATTAGACTACGAGCAGTACTTC. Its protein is CASSNTGLDYEQYF.

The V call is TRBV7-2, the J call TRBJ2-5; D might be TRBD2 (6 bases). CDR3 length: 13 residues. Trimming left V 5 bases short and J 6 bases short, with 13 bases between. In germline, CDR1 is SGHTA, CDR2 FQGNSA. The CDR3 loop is CASSAGGGKTQYF. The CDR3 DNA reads TGTGCCAGCAGCGCCGGGGGTGGGAAGACCCAGTACTTC.

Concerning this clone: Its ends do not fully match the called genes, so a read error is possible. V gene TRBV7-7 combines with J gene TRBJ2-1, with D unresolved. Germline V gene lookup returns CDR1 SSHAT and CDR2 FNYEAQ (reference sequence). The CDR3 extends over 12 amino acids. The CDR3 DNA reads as TGTGCTAGCAGTCAATACTATGGTGAGCAGTTCTTC. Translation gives CASSQYYGEQFF.

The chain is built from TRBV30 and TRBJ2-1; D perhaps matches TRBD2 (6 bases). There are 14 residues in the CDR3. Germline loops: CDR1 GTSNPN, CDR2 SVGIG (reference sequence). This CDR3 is CAARGRLTYNEQFF. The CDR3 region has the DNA TGTGCGGCACGGGGGAGACTAACCTACAATGAGCAGTTCTTC.

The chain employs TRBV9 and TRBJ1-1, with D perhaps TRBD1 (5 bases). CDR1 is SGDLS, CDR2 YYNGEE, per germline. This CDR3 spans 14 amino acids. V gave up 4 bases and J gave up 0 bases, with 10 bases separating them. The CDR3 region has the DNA TGTGCCAGCAGCCCCTGGGGGGTGAACACTGAAGCTTTCTTT. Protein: CASSPWGVNTEAFF.

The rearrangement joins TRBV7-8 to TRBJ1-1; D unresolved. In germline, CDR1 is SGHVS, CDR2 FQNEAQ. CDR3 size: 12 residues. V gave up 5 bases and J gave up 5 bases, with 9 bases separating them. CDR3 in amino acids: CASSPSLTEAFF. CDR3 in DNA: TGTGCCAGCAGCCCGTCGTTGACTGAAGCTTTCTTT.

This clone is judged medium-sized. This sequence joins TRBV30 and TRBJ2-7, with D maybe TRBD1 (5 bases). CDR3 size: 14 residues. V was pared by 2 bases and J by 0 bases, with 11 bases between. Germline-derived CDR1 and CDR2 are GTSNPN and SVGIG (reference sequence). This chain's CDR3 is CAWSWGTSSYEQYF. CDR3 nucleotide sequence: TGTGCCTGGAGTTGGGGCACAAGCTCCTACGAGCAGTACTTC.

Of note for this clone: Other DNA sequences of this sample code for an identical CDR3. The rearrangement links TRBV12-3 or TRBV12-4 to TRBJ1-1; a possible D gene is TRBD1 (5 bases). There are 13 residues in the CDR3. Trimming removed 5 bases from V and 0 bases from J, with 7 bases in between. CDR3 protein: CASSLRVNTEAFF. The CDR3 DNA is TGTGCCAGCAGTCTCAGGGTGAACACTGAAGCTTTCTTT.

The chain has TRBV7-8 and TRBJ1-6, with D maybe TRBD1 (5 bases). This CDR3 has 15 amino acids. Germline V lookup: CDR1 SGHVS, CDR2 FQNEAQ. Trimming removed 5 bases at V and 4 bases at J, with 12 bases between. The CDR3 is CASSPRTSYNSPLHF. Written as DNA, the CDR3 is TGTGCCAGCAGCCCTCGGACAAGTTATAATTCACCCCTCCACTTT.

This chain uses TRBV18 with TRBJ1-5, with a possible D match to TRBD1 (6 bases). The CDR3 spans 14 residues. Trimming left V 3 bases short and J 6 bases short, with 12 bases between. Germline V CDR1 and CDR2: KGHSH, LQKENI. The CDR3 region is CASSPLGAGQPQHF. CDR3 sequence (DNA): TGTGCCAGCTCACCTTTGGGGGCTGGTCAGCCCCAGCATTTT.

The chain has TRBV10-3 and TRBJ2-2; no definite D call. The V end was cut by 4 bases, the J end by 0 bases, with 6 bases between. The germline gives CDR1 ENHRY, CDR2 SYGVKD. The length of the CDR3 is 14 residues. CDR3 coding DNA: TGTGCCATCAGTGGGAGTACGAACACCGGGGAGCTGTTTTTT. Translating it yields CAISGSTNTGELFF.

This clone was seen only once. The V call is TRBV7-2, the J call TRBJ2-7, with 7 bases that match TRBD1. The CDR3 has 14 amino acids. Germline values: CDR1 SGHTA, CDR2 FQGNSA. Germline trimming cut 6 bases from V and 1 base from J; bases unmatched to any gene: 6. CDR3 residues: CASRTGFKSYEQYF. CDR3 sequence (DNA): TGTGCCAGCAGGACAGGGTTTAAGTCCTACGAGCAGTACTTC.

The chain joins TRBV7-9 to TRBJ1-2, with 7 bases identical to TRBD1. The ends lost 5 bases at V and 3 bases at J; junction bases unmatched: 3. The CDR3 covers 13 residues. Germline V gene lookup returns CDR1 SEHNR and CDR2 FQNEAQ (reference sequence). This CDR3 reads CASSVDRDYGYTF. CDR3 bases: TGTGCCAGCAGCGTAGACAGGGACTATGGCTACACCTTC.

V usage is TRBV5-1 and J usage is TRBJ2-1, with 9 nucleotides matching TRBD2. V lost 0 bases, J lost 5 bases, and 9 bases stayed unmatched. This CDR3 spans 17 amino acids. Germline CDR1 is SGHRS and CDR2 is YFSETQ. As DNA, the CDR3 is TGCGCCAGCAGCTTGGTTATTGGTAGCGGGAGCAACAATGAGCAGTTCTTC. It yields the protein CASSLVIGSGSNNEQFF.